A selection of T cell receptor beta chains follows, all from one sample in a study of regulatory T cells in long-lasting Graves disease. MiXCR, applied by TCRdb to the multiplex PCR reads, yields one record per CDR3 protein. The sample yields about 300,000 distinct CDR3 sequences, under 20% seen once. Specimen: peripheral blood mononuclear cells (PBMCs), collected at new diagnosis, from a patient treated with antithyroid drugs. These receptors all stem from a female donor with Graves disease. The CDR3 runs from the conserved cysteine through the conserved F or W. A D gene is named only where the DNA matches it firmly. The size entry is marked missing in some rows and otherwise reads once, few, many or a size class.

j_gene: TRBJ1-1; len: 15; v_gene: TRBV10-2; d_gene: .; abundance: .; CDR3aa: CASSDHSSGTSEAFF; CDR3nt: TGCGCCAGCAGTGACCACAGCTCCGGCACTTCTGAAGCTTTCTTT
j_gene: TRBJ1-1; len: 12; v_gene: TRBV2; d_gene: .; abundance: many; CDR3aa: CASSDTDRRSFF; CDR3nt: TGTGCCAGCAGTGACACTGACAGGAGGTCTTTCTTT
j_gene: TRBJ2-3; len: 21; v_gene: TRBV4-1; d_gene: TRBD2; abundance: once; CDR3aa: CASSQPRDSFITSGSTDTQYF; CDR3nt: TGCGCCAGCAGCCAGCCCCGGGACAGTTTCATTACTAGCGGGAGCACAGATACGCAGTATTTT
j_gene: TRBJ2-3; len: 17; v_gene: TRBV11-3; d_gene: TRBD2; abundance: .; CDR3aa: CASSQDRLAGGYDTQYF; CDR3nt: TGTGCCAGCAGCCAAGATCGACTAGCGGGAGGATATGATACGCAGTATTTT
j_gene: TRBJ2-1; len: 12; v_gene: TRBV29-1; d_gene: .; abundance: few; CDR3aa: CSVEASGGEQFF; CDR3nt: TGCAGCGTTGAGGCTTCCGGGGGTGAGCAGTTCTTC
j_gene: TRBJ2-7; len: 13; v_gene: TRBV27; d_gene: .; abundance: many; CDR3aa: CASSLNPTYEQYF; CDR3nt: TGTGCCAGCAGTTTAAACCCCACCTACGAGCAGTACTTC
j_gene: TRBJ1-2; len: 14; v_gene: TRBV3-1; d_gene: .; abundance: many; CDR3aa: CASSQEVVADGYTF; CDR3nt: TGTGCCAGCAGCCAAGAGGTGGTCGCGGATGGCTACACCTTC
j_gene: TRBJ2-5; len: 17; v_gene: TRBV28; d_gene: .; abundance: many; CDR3aa: CASTPGGGLLGAETQYF; CDR3nt: TGTGCCAGCACTCCAGGAGGCGGACTTCTGGGGGCGGAGACCCAGTACTTC
j_gene: TRBJ2-7; len: 15; v_gene: TRBV27; d_gene: TRBD1; abundance: many; CDR3aa: CASSAPGQGWHEQYF; CDR3nt: TGTGCCAGCAGTGCCCCGGGACAGGGTTGGCACGAGCAGTACTTC
j_gene: TRBJ1-1; len: 16; v_gene: TRBV6-4; d_gene: TRBD1; abundance: .; CDR3aa: CASSLPGQGANTEAFF; CDR3nt: TGTGCCAGCAGCTTACCGGGACAGGGGGCAAACACTGAAGCTTTCTTT
j_gene: TRBJ1-4; len: 15; v_gene: TRBV11-1; d_gene: .; abundance: many; CDR3aa: CASSNREIGDEKLFF; CDR3nt: TGTGCCAGCAGCAACAGGGAGATCGGGGATGAAAAACTGTTTTTT
j_gene: TRBJ2-3; len: 16; v_gene: TRBV6-5; d_gene: .; abundance: many; CDR3aa: CASSYSTLSGTGTQYF; CDR3nt: TGTGCCAGCAGTTACTCGACATTGAGTGGGACGGGTACGCAGTATTTT
j_gene: TRBJ2-2; len: 15; v_gene: TRBV19; d_gene: .; abundance: many; CDR3aa: CASSYSGRDTGELFF; CDR3nt: TGTGCCAGCAGTTACTCGGGACGGGACACCGGGGAGCTGTTTTTT
j_gene: TRBJ2-3; len: 16; v_gene: TRBV6-5; d_gene: .; abundance: many; CDR3aa: CASSSRGPPSTDTQYF; CDR3nt: TGTGCCAGCAGTTCCCGGGGACCTCCTAGCACAGATACGCAGTATTTT
j_gene: TRBJ2-7; len: 15; v_gene: TRBV2; d_gene: .; abundance: few; CDR3aa: CASSELRTSSYEQYF; CDR3nt: TGTGCCAGCAGTGAGCTAAGGACGTCTTCCTACGAGCAGTACTTC
j_gene: TRBJ1-1; len: 18; v_gene: TRBV30; d_gene: TRBD1; abundance: many; CDR3aa: CAWSAPNRGGFFIAEAFF; CDR3nt: TGTGCCTGGAGTGCGCCGAACAGGGGAGGCTTCTTTATCGCTGAAGCTTTCTTT
j_gene: TRBJ2-1; len: 13; v_gene: TRBV11-2; d_gene: .; abundance: many; CDR3aa: CASSSGPKDEQFF; CDR3nt: TGTGCCAGCAGCTCGGGCCCCAAGGATGAGCAGTTCTTC
j_gene: TRBJ2-7; len: 13; v_gene: TRBV6-4; d_gene: .; abundance: .; CDR3aa: CASSDWYTYEQYF; CDR3nt: TGTGCCAGCAGTGACTGGTACACCTACGAGCAGTACTTC
j_gene: TRBJ2-2; len: 15; v_gene: TRBV11-2; d_gene: .; abundance: many; CDR3aa: CASSPIRQNTGELFF; CDR3nt: TGTGCCAGCAGCCCGATTAGACAGAACACCGGGGAGCTGTTTTTT
j_gene: TRBJ2-1; len: 20; v_gene: TRBV28; d_gene: TRBD2; abundance: many; CDR3aa: CASSLFFSASGHNGGNEQFF; CDR3nt: TGTGCCAGCAGTTTATTTTTTTCGGCTAGCGGGCACAACGGGGGGAATGAGCAGTTCTTC
j_gene: TRBJ2-7; len: 15; v_gene: TRBV7-9; d_gene: .; abundance: many; CDR3aa: CASSTSMDRYYEQYF; CDR3nt: TGTGCCAGCAGTACGTCTATGGACAGATACTACGAGCAGTACTTC
j_gene: TRBJ2-1; len: 15; v_gene: TRBV9; d_gene: TRBD2; abundance: .; CDR3aa: CASSFGLAGGDEQFF; CDR3nt: TGTGCCAGCAGCTTCGGACTAGCGGGAGGTGACGAGCAGTTCTTC
j_gene: TRBJ2-7; len: 15; v_gene: TRBV19; d_gene: TRBD1; abundance: few; CDR3aa: CASSITGGAGCEQYF; CDR3nt: TGTGCCAGTAGCATAACAGGGGGCGCAGGCTGCGAGCAGTACTTC
j_gene: TRBJ1-6; len: 15; v_gene: TRBV19; d_gene: .; abundance: many; CDR3aa: CASNDGTSYNSPLHF; CDR3nt: TGTGCCAGTAATGACGGGACCTCCTATAATTCACCCCTCCACTTT
j_gene: TRBJ2-7; len: 14; v_gene: TRBV12-5; d_gene: TRBD1; abundance: many; CDR3aa: CASGFTGGKHEQYF; CDR3nt: TGTGCTAGTGGTTTCACAGGGGGCAAGCACGAGCAGTACTTC
j_gene: TRBJ2-1; len: 17; v_gene: TRBV7-6; d_gene: TRBD2; abundance: few; CDR3aa: CASSLGPTSGRAWEQFF; CDR3nt: TGTGCCAGCAGCTTAGGGCCAACTAGCGGGAGGGCCTGGGAGCAGTTCTTC
j_gene: TRBJ2-3; len: 15; v_gene: TRBV27; d_gene: .; abundance: many; CDR3aa: CASSLSGAITDTQYF; CDR3nt: TGTGCCAGCAGCCTCTCGGGGGCTATCACAGATACGCAGTATTTT
j_gene: TRBJ2-1; len: 15; v_gene: TRBV5-8; d_gene: .; abundance: once; CDR3aa: CASNWDTSSYNEQFF; CDR3nt: TGTGCCAGCAATTGGGACACAAGCTCCTACAATGAGCAGTTCTTC
j_gene: TRBJ2-7; len: 11; v_gene: TRBV20-1; d_gene: .; abundance: many; CDR3aa: CSAGTPYEQYF; CDR3nt: TGCAGTGCTGGGACACCCTACGAGCAGTACTTC
j_gene: TRBJ2-5; len: 16; v_gene: TRBV5-8; d_gene: TRBD1; abundance: many; CDR3aa: CASSLPIPGQGETQYF; CDR3nt: TGTGCCAGCAGCTTGCCGATTCCGGGACAGGGGGAGACCCAGTACTTC
j_gene: TRBJ2-3; len: 16; v_gene: TRBV19; d_gene: .; abundance: .; CDR3aa: CASSIAGAMGTDTQYF; CDR3nt: TGTGCCAGTAGTATAGCAGGGGCGATGGGCACTGATACGCAGTATTTT
j_gene: TRBJ2-6; len: 15; v_gene: TRBV5-1; d_gene: .; abundance: many; CDR3aa: CASSDGQSGANVLTF; CDR3nt: TGCGCCAGCAGCGACGGACAGTCTGGGGCCAACGTCCTGACTTTC
j_gene: TRBJ2-6; len: 14; v_gene: TRBV30; d_gene: .; abundance: many; CDR3aa: CAWTIGGGANVLTF; CDR3nt: TGTGCCTGGACCATCGGAGGTGGGGCCAACGTCCTGACTTTC
j_gene: TRBJ2-3; len: 17; v_gene: TRBV20-1; d_gene: TRBD2; abundance: .; CDR3aa: CSAHLGASGRSTDTQYF; CDR3nt: TGCAGTGCCCACCTTGGGGCTAGCGGGAGGAGCACAGATACGCAGTATTTT
j_gene: TRBJ2-3; len: 15; v_gene: TRBV24-1; d_gene: TRBD1; abundance: many; CDR3aa: CATSTRGFSTDTQYF; CDR3nt: TGTGCCACCAGTACCAGGGGGTTTAGCACAGATACGCAGTATTTT
j_gene: TRBJ2-7; len: 15; v_gene: TRBV5-5; d_gene: .; abundance: .; CDR3aa: CASSQRIQGGYEQYF; CDR3nt: TGTGCCAGCAGCCAACGCATACAGGGGGGGTACGAGCAGTACTTC
j_gene: TRBJ1-4; len: 20; v_gene: TRBV25-1; d_gene: .; abundance: many; CDR3aa: CASSEWGEDRPTATNEKLFF; CDR3nt: TGTGCCAGCAGTGAATGGGGAGAGGACAGACCGACTGCAACTAATGAAAAACTGTTTTTT
j_gene: TRBJ2-1; len: 16; v_gene: TRBV2; d_gene: .; abundance: .; CDR3aa: CASSDLADPLHDEQFF; CDR3nt: TGTGCCAGCAGTGACTTAGCGGACCCCTTGCACGATGAGCAGTTCTTC
j_gene: TRBJ1-6; len: 15; v_gene: TRBV10-3; d_gene: TRBD1; abundance: .; CDR3aa: CAISRGQGRSSPLHF; CDR3nt: TGTGCCATCAGTCGCGGACAGGGGAGGAGTTCACCCCTCCACTTT
j_gene: TRBJ2-7; len: 13; v_gene: TRBV12-3/TRBV12-4; d_gene: TRBD1; abundance: many; CDR3aa: CASSRQQGNEQYF; CDR3nt: TGTGCCAGCAGTAGGCAACAGGGGAACGAGCAGTACTTC
j_gene: TRBJ2-2; len: 14; v_gene: TRBV6-5; d_gene: .; abundance: many; CDR3aa: CASSYGTLTGELFF; CDR3nt: TGTGCCAGCAGTTACGGTACCCTCACCGGGGAGCTGTTTTTT
j_gene: TRBJ2-7; len: 16; v_gene: TRBV6-5; d_gene: TRBD2; abundance: many; CDR3aa: CASSYVSASGTYEQYF; CDR3nt: TGTGCCAGCAGTTACGTCTCGGCTAGCGGGACCTACGAGCAGTACTTC
j_gene: TRBJ2-7; len: 14; v_gene: TRBV20-1; d_gene: TRBD1; abundance: .; CDR3aa: CSAIPGTGTYEQYF; CDR3nt: TGCAGTGCTATTCCCGGGACAGGGACGTACGAGCAGTACTTC
j_gene: TRBJ1-1; len: 14; v_gene: TRBV7-9; d_gene: .; abundance: many; CDR3aa: CASSLTNMNTEAFF; CDR3nt: TGTGCCAGCAGCTTAACCAATATGAACACTGAAGCTTTCTTT
j_gene: TRBJ2-5; len: 14; v_gene: TRBV5-1; d_gene: .; abundance: .; CDR3aa: CASSFGGARGTQYF; CDR3nt: TGCGCCAGCAGCTTTGGGGGGGCCCGGGGGACCCAGTACTTC
j_gene: TRBJ1-6; len: 15; v_gene: TRBV28; d_gene: .; abundance: .; CDR3aa: CASSETQGSSSPLHF; CDR3nt: TGTGCCAGCAGCGAAACCCAGGGGAGCAGTTCACCCCTCCACTTT
j_gene: TRBJ2-3; len: 15; v_gene: TRBV28; d_gene: TRBD2; abundance: many; CDR3aa: CASSPQRGGTDTQYF; CDR3nt: TGTGCCAGCAGTCCTCAGCGGGGAGGCACAGATACGCAGTATTTT
j_gene: TRBJ2-1; len: 18; v_gene: TRBV7-8; d_gene: TRBD2; abundance: many; CDR3aa: CASSSPLLLARDNNEQFF; CDR3nt: TGTGCCAGCAGCTCCCCCCTCTTACTAGCGAGAGATAACAATGAGCAGTTCTTC
j_gene: TRBJ1-2; len: 15; v_gene: TRBV2; d_gene: .; abundance: many; CDR3aa: CASSQTTDANYGYTF; CDR3nt: TGTGCCAGCAGTCAGACAACGGACGCTAACTATGGCTACACCTTC
j_gene: TRBJ1-2; len: 13; v_gene: TRBV27; d_gene: .; abundance: few; CDR3aa: CASRSVGNYGYTF; CDR3nt: TGTGCCAGCAGGTCAGTCGGTAACTATGGCTACACCTTC
j_gene: TRBJ2-1; len: 15; v_gene: TRBV30; d_gene: TRBD1; abundance: many; CDR3aa: CAWQNIQGNYNEQFF; CDR3nt: TGTGCCTGGCAAAACATACAGGGGAACTACAATGAGCAGTTCTTC
j_gene: TRBJ2-3; len: 20; v_gene: TRBV7-2; d_gene: TRBD2; abundance: many; CDR3aa: CASSLRLERETPPTTDTQYF; CDR3nt: TGTGCCAGCAGCTTGAGGCTAGAGCGGGAGACACCCCCCACCACAGATACGCAGTATTTT
j_gene: TRBJ2-4; len: 16; v_gene: TRBV12-5; d_gene: TRBD1; abundance: few; CDR3aa: CASGRDTGDGKNIQYF; CDR3nt: TGTGCTAGTGGTCGCGACACAGGGGACGGCAAAAACATTCAGTACTTC
j_gene: TRBJ1-3; len: 14; v_gene: TRBV11-3; d_gene: .; abundance: many; CDR3aa: CASSPDINGNTIYF; CDR3nt: TGTGCCAGCAGCCCGGACATAAATGGAAACACCATATATTTT
j_gene: TRBJ2-7; len: 15; v_gene: TRBV6-9; d_gene: .; abundance: .; CDR3aa: CASSYLPGQTYEQYF; CDR3nt: TGTGCCAGCAGTTATCTACCGGGACAAACCTACGAGCAGTACTTC